One sample yielded the 13 T cell receptor beta chains listed below, sequenced in a study of OX40 agonist ivuxolimab in advanced cancers. Only in-frame clones appear in the TCRdb table, and some are missing; sequencing was by immunoSEQ multiplex PCR. The sample has 100,000 or so clones; 94% are singletons. The specimen comprised CD4+ or CD8+ T cells sorted from blood, sampled in a trial of the OX40 agonist ivuxolimab. These receptors originate from an adult with an advanced solid tumor such as melanoma, head and neck, liver or kidney cancer.

The V gene is TRBV7-6, the J gene TRBJ2-3; 10 bases match TRBD1. J gave up 6 bases and V 4 bases, and 10 bases lay outside the gene matches. Germline CDR1 is SGHVS and CDR2 is FNYEAQ. The CDR3 runs to 16 residues. CDR3 region: CASSSRQGAGADTQYF. The CDR3 nucleotides are TGTGCCAGCAGCTCCAGACAGGGGGCGGGGGCGGATACGCAGTATTTT. Together with reference TRBV7-6 and TRBJ2-3, the CDR3 gives the full variable domain: GAGVSQSPRYKVTKRGQDVALRCDPISGHVSLYWYRQALGQGPEFLTYFNYEAQQDKSGLPNDRFSAERPEGSISTLTIQRTEQRDSAMYRCASSSRQGAGADTQYFGPGTRLTVL.

This chain links TRBV15 with TRBJ1-6; a weak D match, TRBD1 (5 bases). In germline, CDR1 is LNHNV, CDR2 YYDKDF (reference sequence). V was shortened by 8 bases and J by 7 bases, with 15 bases between the two germline ends. The CDR3 loop spans 14 amino acids. The CDR3 here is CATGGTDKNSPLHF. The CDR3 nucleotides are TGTGCCACCGGCGGGACGGACAAAAATTCACCCCTCCACTTT.

V and J are TRBV2 and TRBJ2-5; D remains unclear. The CDR3 covers 15 residues. Between the trimmed V and J ends, which lost 7 bases and 5 bases, there was a span of 20 bases. Germline V gene lookup returns CDR1 SNHLY and CDR2 FYNNEI. CDR3 region: CASTLEQTQGETQYF. The CDR3 DNA sequence: TGTGCCAGCACCCTTGAACAGACCCAAGGGGAGACCCAGTACTTC.

In regard to this clone: Germline is not matched at one junction end, which may reflect a read error. The rearrangement uses TRBV5-3 and TRBJ2-7; D possibly corresponds to TRBD1 (6 bases). TRBV5-3 counts as an open reading frame of uncertain function. The CDR3 runs 15 residues. CDR3 sequence (DNA): TGTGCCAGCAGCTTGGAAGCCCAGGGGCCATACGAGCAGTACTTC. It codes for CASSLEAQGPYEQYF.

The chain employs TRBV7-2 and TRBJ2-3; possibly TRBD2 for D (6 bases). The CDR3 runs to 15 residues. CDR1 is SGHTA and CDR2 is FQGNSA in the germline V gene. With 5 bases removed from V and 1 base from J, the gap between germline ends came to 13 bases. CDR3 bases: TGTGCCAGCAGCGCGGGACTTAGACGCACAGATACGCAGTATTTT. It is translated as CASSAGLRRTDTQYF.

The V gene is TRBV7-2, the J gene TRBJ2-1; 8 positions agree with TRBD2. CDR1 SGHTA and CDR2 FQGNSA come from the germline V gene. The CDR3 is made up of 16 amino acids. V was clipped by 4 bases and J by 4 bases; unmatched bases: 9. CDR3 sequence (DNA): TGTGCCAGCAGCTCGGGTAGCGGGAAGATATACAATGAGCAGTTCTTC. This translates into CASSSGSGKIYNEQFF.

J is TRBJ2-1 and V is TRBV7-3, with a weak D call TRBD2 (5 bases). The length of the CDR3 is 12 residues. From germline, CDR1 is SGHTA and CDR2 FQGTGA. V dropped 3 bases and J dropped 9 bases, with 9 bases sitting between them. The CDR3 nucleotides read TGTGCCAGCAGCTTCAACCGGGGTGAGCAGTTCTTC. It translates to CASSFNRGEQFF. Full variable domain (outside the CDR3, taken from reference TRBV7-3 and TRBJ2-1): GAGVSQTPSNKVTEKGKYVELRCDPISGHTALYWYRQSLGQGPEFLIYFQGTGAADDSGLPNDRFFAVRPEGSVSTLKIQRTERGDSAVYLCASSFNRGEQFFGPGTRLTVL.

The chain is built from TRBV19 and TRBJ2-7; 14 nucleotides agree with TRBD2. J lost 2 bases, V lost 4 bases, and 13 bases had no gene match. The germline V gene has CDR1 LNHDA and CDR2 SQIVND (reference sequence). This CDR3 is built from 19 residues. CDR3 in amino acids: CASSRRLAGGPTGPYEQYF. The CDR3 nucleotides read TGTGCCAGTAGTAGGAGACTAGCGGGAGGGCCCACGGGACCCTACGAGCAGTACTTC.

This chain joins TRBV6-5 and TRBJ2-3, with a weak D call TRBD2 (5 bases). The CDR3 runs to 14 residues. The germline gives CDR1 MNHEY, CDR2 SVGAGI. V lost 7 bases and J 1 base, leaving 12 bases between the germline ends. The DNA of the CDR3 is TGTGCCAGCAAAGAGGGCGTTGGCACAGATACGCAGTATTTT. Protein sequence: CASKEGVGTDTQYF.

This clone was seen only once. The chain joins TRBV30 to TRBJ1-2, with 7 nucleotides matching TRBD1. Unmatched junction bases numbered 3, after V lost 3 bases and J lost 2 bases. Germline CDR1 and CDR2: GTSNPN and SVGIG (reference sequence). The CDR3 totals 13 residues. The CDR3 here is CAWRDRPNYGYTF. The DNA of the CDR3 is TGTGCCTGGAGGGACAGGCCCAACTATGGCTACACCTTC. The variable domain in full, completed from reference TRBV30 and TRBJ1-2, reads SQTIHQWPATLVQPVGSPLSLECTVEGTSNPNLYWYRQAAGRGLQLLFYSVGIGQISSEVPQNLSASRPQDRQFILSSKKLLLSDSGFYLCAWRDRPNYGYTFGSGTRLTVV.

This sequence joins TRBV9 and TRBJ2-3, with TRBD2 as a possible D gene (7 bases). Trimming shortened V by 4 bases and J by 7 bases, and 19 bases separated the two germline ends. Germline lookup yields CDR1 SGDLS and CDR2 YYNGEE. This CDR3 is 15 amino acids long. The CDR3, as DNA: TGTGCCAGCAGCCCCGGCGAGGGGGGGCAACATACGCAGTATTTT. Its protein is CASSPGEGGQHTQYF.

Concerning this clone: Compared with germline, one end of the junction differs, possibly owing to a read error. This chain uses TRBV6-1 with TRBJ1-1, with a tentative D call TRBD1 (5 bases). Per germline, CDR1 MNHNS and CDR2 SASEGT. The CDR3 totals 17 residues. CDR3 DNA: TGTGCCAGCAGAGAAGGAATCCCCAGGGTGATGCACACTGAAGCTTTCTTT. This sequence encodes CASREGIPRVMHTEAFF.

This sequence joins TRBV6-5 and TRBJ1-1, with a possible D match to TRBD1 (5 bases). V was trimmed by 3 bases and J by 11 bases, leaving 10 bases between them. Germline assignment: CDR1 MNHEY and CDR2 SVGAGI. The CDR3 is 11 amino acids. The DNA of the CDR3 is TGTGCCAGCAGTTATTGGGGCGAGGCTTTCTTT. Translating gives CASSYWGEAFF.